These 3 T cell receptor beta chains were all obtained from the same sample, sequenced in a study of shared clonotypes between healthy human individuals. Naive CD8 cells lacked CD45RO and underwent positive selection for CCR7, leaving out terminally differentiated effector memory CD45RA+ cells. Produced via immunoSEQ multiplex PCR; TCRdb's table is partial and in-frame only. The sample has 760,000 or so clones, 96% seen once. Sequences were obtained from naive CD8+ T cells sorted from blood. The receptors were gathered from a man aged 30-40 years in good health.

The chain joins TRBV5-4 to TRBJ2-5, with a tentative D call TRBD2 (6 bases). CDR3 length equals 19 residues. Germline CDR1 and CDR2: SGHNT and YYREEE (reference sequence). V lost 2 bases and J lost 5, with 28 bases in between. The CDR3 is CASSFENRLLAINRETQYF. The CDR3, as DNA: TGTGCCAGCAGCTTCGAGAACCGTTTGCTAGCGATCAACCGGGAGACCCAGTACTTC.

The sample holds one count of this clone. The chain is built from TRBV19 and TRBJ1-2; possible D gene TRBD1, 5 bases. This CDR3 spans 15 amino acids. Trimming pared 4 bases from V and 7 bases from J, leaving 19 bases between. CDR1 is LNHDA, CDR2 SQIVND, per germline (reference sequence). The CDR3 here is CASSTIDTTAPGYTF. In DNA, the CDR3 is TGTGCCAGTAGTACAATAGATACGACAGCCCCTGGCTACACCTTC.

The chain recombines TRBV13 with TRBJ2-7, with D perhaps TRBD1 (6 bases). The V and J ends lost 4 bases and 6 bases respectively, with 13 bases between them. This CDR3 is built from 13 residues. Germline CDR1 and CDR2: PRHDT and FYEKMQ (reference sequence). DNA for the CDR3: TGTGCCAGCAGCTACTCGACAGGAGCCGAGCAGTACTTC. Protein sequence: CASSYSTGAEQYF. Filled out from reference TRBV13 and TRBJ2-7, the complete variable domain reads AAGVIQSPRHLIKEKRETATLKCYPIPRHDTVYWYQQGPGQDPQFLISFYEKMQSDKGSIPDRFSAQQFSDYHSELNMSSLELGDSALYFCASSYSTGAEQYFGPGTRLTVT.